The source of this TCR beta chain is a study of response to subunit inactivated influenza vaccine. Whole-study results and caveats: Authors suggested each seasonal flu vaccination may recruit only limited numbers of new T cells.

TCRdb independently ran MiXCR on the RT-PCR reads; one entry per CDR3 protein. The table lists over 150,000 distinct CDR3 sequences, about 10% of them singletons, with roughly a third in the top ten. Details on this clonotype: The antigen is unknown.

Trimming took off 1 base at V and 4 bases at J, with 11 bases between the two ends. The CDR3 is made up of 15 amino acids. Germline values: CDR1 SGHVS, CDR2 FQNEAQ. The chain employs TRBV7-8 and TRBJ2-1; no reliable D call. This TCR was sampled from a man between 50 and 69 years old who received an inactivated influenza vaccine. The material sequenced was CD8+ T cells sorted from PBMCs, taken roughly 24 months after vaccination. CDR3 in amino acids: CASSLVDPRYNEQFF. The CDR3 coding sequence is TGTGCCAGCAGCTTAGTGGACCCTCGATACAATGAGCAGTTCTTC.